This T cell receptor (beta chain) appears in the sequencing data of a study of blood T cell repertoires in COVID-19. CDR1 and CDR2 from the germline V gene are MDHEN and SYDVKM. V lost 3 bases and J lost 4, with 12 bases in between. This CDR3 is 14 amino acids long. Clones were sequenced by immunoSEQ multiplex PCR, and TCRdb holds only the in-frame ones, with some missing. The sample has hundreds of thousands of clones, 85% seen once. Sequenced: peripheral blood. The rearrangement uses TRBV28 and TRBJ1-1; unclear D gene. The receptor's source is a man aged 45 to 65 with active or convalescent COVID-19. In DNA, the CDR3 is TGTGCCAGCAGTTTCGGTCGGGGTATCACTGAAGCTTTCTTT. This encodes CASSFGRGITEAFF.